This T cell receptor beta chain was sequenced during a study of blood T cell repertoires in COVID-19. This table comes from immunoSEQ multiplex PCR, and its TCRdb copy is limited to in-frame clones, with some not included. The sample lists roughly 500,000 clones; 88% were seen once. Each participant's cohort was designated according to participant-reported clinical history. V trimming: 5 bases; J trimming: 8 bases; junction bases outside the gene matches: 9. Per the germline V gene, CDR1 is SNHLY and CDR2 is FYNNEI. CDR3 length: 16 residues. Sequences were obtained from PBMCs or T cells enriched from blood (not recorded which). The source of this sequence is a woman between 40 and 55 years old who had recovered from COVID-19. The chain uses TRBV2 and TRBJ2-2, with TRBD2 matching 12 bases. CDR3 loop: CASSSELAGGRGELFF. The CDR3 DNA is TGTGCCAGCAGTTCCGAACTAGCGGGAGGTAGAGGGGAGCTGTTTTTT.